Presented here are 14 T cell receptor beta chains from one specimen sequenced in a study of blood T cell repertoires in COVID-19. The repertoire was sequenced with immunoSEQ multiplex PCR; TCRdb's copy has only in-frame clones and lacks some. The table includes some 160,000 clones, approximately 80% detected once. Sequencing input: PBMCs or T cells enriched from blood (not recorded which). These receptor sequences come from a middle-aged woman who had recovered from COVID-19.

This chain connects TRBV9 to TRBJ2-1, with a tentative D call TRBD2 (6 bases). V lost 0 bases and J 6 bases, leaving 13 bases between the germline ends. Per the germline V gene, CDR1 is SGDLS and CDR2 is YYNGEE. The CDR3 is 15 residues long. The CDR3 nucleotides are TGTGCCAGCAGCGTAGCAGCGGGCGGAAGCAATGAGCAGTTCTTC. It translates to CASSVAAGGSNEQFF.

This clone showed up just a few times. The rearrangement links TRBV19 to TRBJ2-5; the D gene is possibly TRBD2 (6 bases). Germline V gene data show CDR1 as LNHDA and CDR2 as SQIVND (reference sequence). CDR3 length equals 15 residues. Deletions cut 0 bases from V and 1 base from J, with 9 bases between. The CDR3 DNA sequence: TGTGCCAGTAGTATAGAGGGGGGAACCCAAGAGACCCAGTACTTC. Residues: CASSIEGGTQETQYF.

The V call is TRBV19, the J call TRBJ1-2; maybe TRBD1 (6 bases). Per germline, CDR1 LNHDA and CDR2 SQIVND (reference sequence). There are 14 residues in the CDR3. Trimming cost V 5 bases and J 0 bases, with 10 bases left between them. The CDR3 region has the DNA TGTGCCAGTAGTGGAACAGGGACTAACTATGGCTACACCTTC. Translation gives CASSGTGTNYGYTF.

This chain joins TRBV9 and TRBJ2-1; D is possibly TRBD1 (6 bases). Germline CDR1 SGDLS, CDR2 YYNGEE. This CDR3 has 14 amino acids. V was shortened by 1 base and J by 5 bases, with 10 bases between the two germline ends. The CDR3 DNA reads TGTGCCAGCAGCGTAACCAACAGGGACAATGAGCAGTTCTTC. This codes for CASSVTNRDNEQFF.

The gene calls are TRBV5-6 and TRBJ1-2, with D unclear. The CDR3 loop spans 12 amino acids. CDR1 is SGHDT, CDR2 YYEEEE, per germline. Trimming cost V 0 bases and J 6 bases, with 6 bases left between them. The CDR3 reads CASSLAGNGYTF. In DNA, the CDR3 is TGTGCCAGCAGCTTGGCCGGGAATGGCTACACCTTC. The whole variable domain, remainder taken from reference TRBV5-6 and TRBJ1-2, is DAGVTQSPTHLIKTRGQQVTLRCSPKSGHDTVSWYQQALGQGPQFIFQYYEEEERQRGNFPDRFSGHQFPNYSSELNVNALLLGDSALYLCASSLAGNGYTFGSGTRLTVV.

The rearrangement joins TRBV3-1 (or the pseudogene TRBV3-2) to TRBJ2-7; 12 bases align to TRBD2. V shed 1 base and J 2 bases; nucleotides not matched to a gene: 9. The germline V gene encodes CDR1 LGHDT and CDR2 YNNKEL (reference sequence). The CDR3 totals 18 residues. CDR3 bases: TGTGCCAGCAGCCAAGTTGGCCTAGCGGGGGGGCCCACCTACGAGCAGTACTTC. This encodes CASSQVGLAGGPTYEQYF.

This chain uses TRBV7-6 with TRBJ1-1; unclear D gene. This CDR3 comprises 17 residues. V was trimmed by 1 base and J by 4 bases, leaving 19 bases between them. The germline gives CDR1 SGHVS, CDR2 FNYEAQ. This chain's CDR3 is CASSLDSATGTFTEAFF. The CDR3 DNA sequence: TGTGCCAGCAGCTTAGATTCCGCCACGGGTACCTTCACTGAAGCTTTCTTT.

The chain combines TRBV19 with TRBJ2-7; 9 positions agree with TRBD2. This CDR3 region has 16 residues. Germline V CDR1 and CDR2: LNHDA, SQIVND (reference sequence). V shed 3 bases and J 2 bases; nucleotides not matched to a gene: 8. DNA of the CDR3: TGTGCCAGTAGTATGGGCATAGCGGGGGCTCCCTACGAGCAGTACTTC. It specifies CASSMGIAGAPYEQYF.

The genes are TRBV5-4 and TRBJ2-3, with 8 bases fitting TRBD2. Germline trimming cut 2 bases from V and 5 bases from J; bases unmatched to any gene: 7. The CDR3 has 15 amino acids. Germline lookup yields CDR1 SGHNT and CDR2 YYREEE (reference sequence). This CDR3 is CASSFTGGPGDTQYF. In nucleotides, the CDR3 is TGTGCCAGCAGCTTTACGGGAGGGCCCGGAGATACGCAGTATTTT.

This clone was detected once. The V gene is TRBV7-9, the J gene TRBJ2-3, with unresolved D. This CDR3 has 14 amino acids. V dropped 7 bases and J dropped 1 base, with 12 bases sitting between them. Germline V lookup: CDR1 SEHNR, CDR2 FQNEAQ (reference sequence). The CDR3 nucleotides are TGTGCCAGCACCTTCGGTACGGGCACAGATACGCAGTATTTT. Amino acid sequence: CASTFGTGTDTQYF.

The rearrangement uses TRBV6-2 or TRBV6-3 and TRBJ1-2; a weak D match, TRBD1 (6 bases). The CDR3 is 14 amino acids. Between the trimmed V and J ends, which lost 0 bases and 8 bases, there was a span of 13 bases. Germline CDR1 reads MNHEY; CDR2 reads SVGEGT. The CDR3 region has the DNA TGTGCCAGCAGTTACTCCGAGACAGGACGAGGCTACACCTTC. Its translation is CASSYSETGRGYTF.

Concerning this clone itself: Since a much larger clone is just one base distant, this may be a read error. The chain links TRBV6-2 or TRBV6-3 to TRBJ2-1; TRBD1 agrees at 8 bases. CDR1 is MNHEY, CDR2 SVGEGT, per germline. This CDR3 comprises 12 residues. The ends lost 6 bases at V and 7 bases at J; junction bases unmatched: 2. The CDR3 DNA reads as TGTGCCAGCAGCGGACAGGGAAATGAGCAGTTCTTC. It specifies CASSGQGNEQFF.

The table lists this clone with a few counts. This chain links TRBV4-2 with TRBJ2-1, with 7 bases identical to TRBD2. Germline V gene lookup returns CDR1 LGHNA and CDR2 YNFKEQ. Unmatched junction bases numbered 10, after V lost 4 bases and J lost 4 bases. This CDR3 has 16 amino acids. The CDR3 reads CASSPPGGEGYNEQFF. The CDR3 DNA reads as TGTGCCAGCAGCCCCCCGGGGGGTGAGGGATACAATGAGCAGTTCTTC.

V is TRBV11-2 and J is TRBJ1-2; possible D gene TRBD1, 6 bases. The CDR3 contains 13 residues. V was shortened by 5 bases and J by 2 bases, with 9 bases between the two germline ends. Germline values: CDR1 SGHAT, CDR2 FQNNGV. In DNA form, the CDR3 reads TGTGCCAGCAGCCCTACAGGGAACTATGGCTACACCTTC. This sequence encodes CASSPTGNYGYTF.